Included here is one T cell receptor beta chain sequence, with context. The sample is drawn from a study of blood T cell repertoires in COVID-19. Profiling relied on immunoSEQ multiplex PCR, and the TCRdb table lists in-frame clones only, not all of them. The data hold a few hundred thousand clones, with 87% observed a single time. The V end lost 6 bases, the J end lost 4 bases, and 6 bases lay between the germline ends. The germline V gene encodes CDR1 LNHDA and CDR2 SQIVND (reference sequence). CDR3 length equals 11 residues. Sequencing was performed on PBMCs or T cells enriched from blood (not recorded which). The J gene is TRBJ1-2, the V gene TRBV19; D remains ambiguous. The clonotype comes from a man aged 30-40 years who had recovered from COVID-19. The CDR3: CASSLAYGYTF. For the CDR3, the DNA is TGTGCCAGTAGCTTGGCCTATGGCTACACCTTC. Complete variable domain (other parts from reference TRBV19 and TRBJ1-2): DGGITQSPKYLFRKEGQNVTLSCEQNLNHDAMYWYRQDPGQGLRLIYYSQIVNDFQKGDIAEGYSVSREKKESFPLTVTSAQKNPTAFYLCASSLAYGYTFGSGTRLTVV.